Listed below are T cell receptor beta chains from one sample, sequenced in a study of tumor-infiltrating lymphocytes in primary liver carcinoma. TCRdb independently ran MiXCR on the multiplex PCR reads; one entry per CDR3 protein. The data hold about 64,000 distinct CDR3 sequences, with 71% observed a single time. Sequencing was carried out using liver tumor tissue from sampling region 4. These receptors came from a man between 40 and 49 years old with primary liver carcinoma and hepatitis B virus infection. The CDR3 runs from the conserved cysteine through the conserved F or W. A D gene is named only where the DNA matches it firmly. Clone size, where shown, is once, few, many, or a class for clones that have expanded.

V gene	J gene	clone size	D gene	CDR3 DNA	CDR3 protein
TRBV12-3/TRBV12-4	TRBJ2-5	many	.	TGTGCCAGCAGTTTAATAGTGGGAGAGACCCAGTACTTC	CASSLIVGETQYF
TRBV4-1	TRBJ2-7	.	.	TGCGCCAGCAGCCAAGTTAGGCAATACGAGCAGTACTTC	CASSQVRQYEQYF
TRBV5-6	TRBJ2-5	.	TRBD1	TGTGCCAGCAGCGGCCCGACCGGGACAGTGATCCAAGAGACTCAGTACTTC	CASSGPTGTVIQETQYF
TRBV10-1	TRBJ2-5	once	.	TGCGCCAGCAGTGAAACCGTAACCTCGGTGACCCAGTACTTC	CASSETVTSVTQYF
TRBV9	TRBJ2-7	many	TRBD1	TGTGCCAGCAGCGTAGAACAGGGGGGCTACGAGCAGTACTTC	CASSVEQGGYEQYF
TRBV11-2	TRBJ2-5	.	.	TGTGCCAGCAGAACCCGGGACTCGGCCAACCAAGAGACCCAGTACTTC	CASRTRDSANQETQYF
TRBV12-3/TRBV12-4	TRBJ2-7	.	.	.	CASSFGHGANYEQCF
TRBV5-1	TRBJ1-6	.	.	TGCGCCAGCCAAGATACGGACACGGATTCACCCCTCCACTTT	CASQDTDTDSPLHF
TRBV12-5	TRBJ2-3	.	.	TGTGCTAGTGCCTTAGATAGGACAGATACGCAGTATTTT	CASALDRTDTQYF
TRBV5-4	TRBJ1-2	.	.	TGTGCCAGTAGCCACACGCTTGAGGGTGGAATATCTGGCTACACCTTC	CASSHTLEGGISGYTF
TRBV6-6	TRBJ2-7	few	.	TGTGCCAGCAGACCTAGGACCCAGGCCCGGGAGCAGTACTTC	CASRPRTQAREQYF
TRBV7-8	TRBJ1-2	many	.	TGTGCCAGCACCCGAGGCACGAATAATGACTATGGCTACACCTTC	CASTRGTNNDYGYTF
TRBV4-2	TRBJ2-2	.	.	TGTGCCAGTAGCCTAGAATCCCCTCCGAACACCGGGGAGCTGTTTTTT	CASSLESPPNTGELFF
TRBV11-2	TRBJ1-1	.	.	TGTGCCGGCAGCCTTAGGGAACACTTTGCGGACACTGAAGCTTTATTT	CAGSLREHFADTEALF
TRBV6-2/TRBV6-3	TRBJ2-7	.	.	TGTACCAGCAGTTATGAGGTACCCTACGAGCAGTACTTC	CTSSYEVPYEQYF
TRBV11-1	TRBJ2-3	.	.	TGTCCCAGCAGCTATGGGGGAAGCTCTGTTGGAGCCCGCACAGTTACGCAGTATTTT	CPSSYGGSSVGARTVTQYF
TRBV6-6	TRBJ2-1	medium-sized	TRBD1	TGTGCCAGCAGTTACTCTCATTTTGGGACAGACTCCTACAATGAGCAGTTCTTC	CASSYSHFGTDSYNEQFF
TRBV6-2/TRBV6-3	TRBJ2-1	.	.	TGTGCCTGCAGTCGACGATTAGTAGCGGCCAATGAGCAGTTCTTC	CACSRRLVAANEQFF
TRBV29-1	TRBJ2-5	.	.	TGCAGCGTTTTGGGGTCACAAGAGACCCAATACTTC	CSVLGSQETQYF
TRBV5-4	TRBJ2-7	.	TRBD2	TGTGCCAGCAGCTTGGGGCAAGCGGGATCAGCCTACGAGCAGTATTTC	CASSLGQAGSAYEQYF
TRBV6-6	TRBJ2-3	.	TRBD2	TGTGCCAGCAGTATTAGACTAGCGGGGCCTAGCCCAGATACGCAGTATTTT	CASSIRLAGPSPDTQYF
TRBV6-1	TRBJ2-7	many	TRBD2	TGTGCCAGCATCTCTACGGGGACTAGCGGGAACTACGAGCAGTACTTC	CASISTGTSGNYEQYF
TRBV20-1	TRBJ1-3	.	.	TGCAGTGCTAGAGATCACAGCCAACCTAGTGGGGTAAACACCATATATTTT	CSARDHSQPSGVNTIYF
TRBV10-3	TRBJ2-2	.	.	TGTGCTATCAGTGAGTGTAAATGGCCGAACACCGGGGAGCTGTTTTTT	CAISECKWPNTGELFF
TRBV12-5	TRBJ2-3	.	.	TGTGCTAGTGTCGACCAACTAGGAGTCCATACGCAGTATTTT	CASVDQLGVHTQYF
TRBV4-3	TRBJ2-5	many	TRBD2	TGCGCCAGCAGCCAAGCGGCTAGCGGGAGGGCCCTGGAGACCCAGTACTTC	CASSQAASGRALETQYF
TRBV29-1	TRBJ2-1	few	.	TGCAGCGTTCTTGACAGTGAGCTGTTCTTC	CSVLDSELFF
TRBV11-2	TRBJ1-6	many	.	TGTGCCAGCAGCCACGATGGCCCACCCCTCCACTTT	CASSHDGPPLHF
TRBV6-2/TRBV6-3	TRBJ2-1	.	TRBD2	TGTGCCAGCAGTCTATACCTTGGGACTAGCCTATGTGAGCAGTTCTTC	CASSLYLGTSLCEQFF
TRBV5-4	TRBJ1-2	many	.	TGTGCCAGCAGCTTGAGAAGAGGAACAGATGGCTATGGCTACACCTTC	CASSLRRGTDGYGYTF
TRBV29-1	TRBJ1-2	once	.	TGCAGCGTTTCAGGGCAGTCTGTCCCCCATGTCTACACCTTC	CSVSGQSVPHVYTF
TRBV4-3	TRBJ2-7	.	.	TGCGCCAGCAGCAAAGAACCTGGCGGAGGACACGAGCAGTACTTC	CASSKEPGGGHEQYF
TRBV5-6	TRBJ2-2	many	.	TGTGCCAGCAGCCCTTACCCTGGACGGGCCGTCGCGAACACCGGGGAGCTGTTTTTT	CASSPYPGRAVANTGELFF
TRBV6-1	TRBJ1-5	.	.	TGTACCAGCAGTGAAAGTAGGGTACAGCAGCCCCAGCATTTT	CTSSESRVQQPQHF
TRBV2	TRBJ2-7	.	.	TGTGCCAGCAGTGAGAACTGGGCGGCCTCCTACGAGCGGTACTTC	CASSENWAASYERYF
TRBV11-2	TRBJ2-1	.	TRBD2	TGTGCCAGCAGCTCGTTACTAGCGGGAGTCGTCGATAAGCAATTCTTC	CASSSLLAGVVDKQFF
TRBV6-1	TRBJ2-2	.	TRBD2	TGTGCCAGCAGAGGCCTCGCTGCTAGCGGGACGCGAAAGACAACCGGGGAGCTGTTTTTT	CASRGLAASGTRKTTGELFF
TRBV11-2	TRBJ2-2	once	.	TGTGCCAGCAGCTCAGCATTTGGAGAGGCGAACACCGGGGAGCTATTTTTT	CASSSAFGEANTGELFF
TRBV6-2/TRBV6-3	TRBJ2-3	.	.	TGTGCCAGGAGTTACTCCCTGGCAGATACGCAGTATTTT	CARSYSLADTQYF
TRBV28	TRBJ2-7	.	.	TGTGCCAGCAGCAGCTCCTACGTGCAGTACTTC	CASSSSYVQYF
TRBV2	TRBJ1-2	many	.	TGTGCCAGCAGTGACAGGATTAACTATGGCTACACCTTC	CASSDRINYGYTF